This TCR beta chain appears in the sequencing data of a study of blood T cell repertoires in COVID-19. V lost 2 bases and J 1 base, leaving 8 bases between the germline ends. The CDR3 runs 14 residues. Germline CDR1 reads KGHSH; CDR2 reads LQKENI. In the original processing: From reference gene primer amplification, estimates of nucleated cell counts were derived. TCRdb's table, derived via immunoSEQ multiplex PCR, lists solely in-frame clones and lacks some. Clonal size and the V and J genes are those of that table, whereas D and trimming came from the DNA. This repertoire shows hundreds of thousands of clones, 70% to 90% found once; its top ten account for approximately 2%.

This chain joins TRBV18 and TRBJ2-5; D ambiguous. The TCR was taken from a woman aged 60-75 years in a cohort exposed to, infected with or recovered from COVID-19 (not recorded which). Sequencing used PBMCs or T cells enriched from blood (not recorded which). CDR3 in amino acids: CASSPEQIQETQYF. The CDR3 bases are TGTGCCAGCTCACCAGAACAGATCCAAGAGACCCAGTACTTC.